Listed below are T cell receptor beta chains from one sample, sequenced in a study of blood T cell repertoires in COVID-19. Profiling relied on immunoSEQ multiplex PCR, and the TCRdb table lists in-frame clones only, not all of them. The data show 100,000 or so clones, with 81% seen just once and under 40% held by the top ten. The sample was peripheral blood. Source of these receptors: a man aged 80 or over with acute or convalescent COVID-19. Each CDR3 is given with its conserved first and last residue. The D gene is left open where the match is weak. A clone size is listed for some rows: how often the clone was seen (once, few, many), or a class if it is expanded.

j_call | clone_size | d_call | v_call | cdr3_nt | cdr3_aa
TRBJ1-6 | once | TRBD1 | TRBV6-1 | TGTGCCAGCAGTGATCAGGGGGCAGGGATTTCACCCCTCCACTTT | CASSDQGAGISPLHF
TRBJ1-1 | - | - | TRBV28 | TGTGCCACCTTGGGCTGGACTGAAGCTTTCTTT | CATLGWTEAFF
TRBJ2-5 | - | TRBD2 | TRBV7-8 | TGTGCCAGCAGCTTACTAGCGGGAGGGGAGACCCAGTACTTC | CASSLLAGGETQYF
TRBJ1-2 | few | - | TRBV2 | TGTGCCAGCAGTGAATACAGCTTAGGCGGCTACACCTTC | CASSEYSLGGYTF
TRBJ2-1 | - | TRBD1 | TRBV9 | TGTGCCAGCAGCGTAGGAACAACAGGGGAGTTTAATGAGCAGTTCTTC | CASSVGTTGEFNEQFF
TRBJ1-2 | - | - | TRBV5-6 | TGTGCCAGCAGCTTGGTCGGGGGGCAAAGGGGCTACACCTTC | CASSLVGGQRGYTF
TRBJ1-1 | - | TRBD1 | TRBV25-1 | TGTGCCAGCAGCACAAGGGGCCGGGACAGGGTTGAAGCTTTCTTT | CASSTRGRDRVEAFF
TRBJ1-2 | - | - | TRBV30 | TGTGCCCAGTCGGGGGAATCTACCCTTTATGGCTACACCTTC | CAQSGESTLYGYTF
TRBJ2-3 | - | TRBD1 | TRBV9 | TGTGCCAGCAGCGTAGACCAGGGGGCAACAGATACGCAGTATTTT | CASSVDQGATDTQYF
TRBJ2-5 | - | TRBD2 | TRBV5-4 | TGTGCCAGCAGCTTCGGACTAGCGGGGGAGACCCAGTACTTC | CASSFGLAGETQYF
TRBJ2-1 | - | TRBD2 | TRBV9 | TGTGCCAGCAGCGTAGGGACTAGCCGAGGGTACAATGAGCAGTTCTTC | CASSVGTSRGYNEQFF
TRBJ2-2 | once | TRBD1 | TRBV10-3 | TGTGCCATTAGGTCGGGACAGGGGGCGGACACCGGGGAGCTGTTTTTT | CAIRSGQGADTGELFF
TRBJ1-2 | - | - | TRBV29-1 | TGCAGCGCCACAGGATGGACGGTTGGCTACACCTTC | CSATGWTVGYTF